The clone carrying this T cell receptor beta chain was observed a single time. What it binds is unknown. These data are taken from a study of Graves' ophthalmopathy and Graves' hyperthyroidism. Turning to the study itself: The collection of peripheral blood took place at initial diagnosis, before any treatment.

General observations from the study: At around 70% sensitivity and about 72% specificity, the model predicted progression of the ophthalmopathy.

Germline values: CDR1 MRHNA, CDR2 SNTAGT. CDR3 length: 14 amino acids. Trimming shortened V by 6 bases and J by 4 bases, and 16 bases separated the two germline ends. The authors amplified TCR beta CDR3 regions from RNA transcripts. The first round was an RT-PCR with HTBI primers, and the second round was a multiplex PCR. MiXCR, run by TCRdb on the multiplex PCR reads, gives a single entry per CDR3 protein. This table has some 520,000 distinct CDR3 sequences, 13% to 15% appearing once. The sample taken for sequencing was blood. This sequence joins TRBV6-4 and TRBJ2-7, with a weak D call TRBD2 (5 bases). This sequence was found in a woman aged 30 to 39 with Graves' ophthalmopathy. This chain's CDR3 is CASRGLGSSYEQYF. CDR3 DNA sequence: TGTGCCAGCAGAGGACTGGGGTCCTCATACGAGCAGTACTTC.